The subject of this entry is one TCR beta chain. Antigen: not known. These data are taken from a study of cytomegalovirus exposure and HLA in healthy donors. A multiplex PCR was run with 60 Vbeta primers and 13 Jbeta primers. Profiling relied on immunoSEQ multiplex PCR, and the TCRdb table lists in-frame clones only, not all of them. The table includes tens of thousands of clones, 63% detected once. Overall study results and limits: Among immune exposure information, only CMV serostatus was available. Among TCR beta chains, those listed as cytomegalovirus-associated numbered about 150.

This receptor was identified in a woman between 40 and 55 years old in good health and CMV-seropositive. The sample consisted of PBMCs.

This chain's CDR3 is CASSLGRSQETQYF. DNA for the CDR3: TGTGCCAGCAGCTTAGGAAGGAGCCAAGAGACCCAGTACTTC. This sequence joins TRBV5-8 and TRBJ2-5; the D is unclear. Germline V lookup: CDR1 SGHTS, CDR2 YDEGEE. The CDR3 covers 14 residues. The V gene lost 2 bases and the J gene lost 1 base, with 9 bases spanning the gap.